Listed below are T cell receptor beta chains from one sample, sequenced in a study of shared clonotypes between healthy human individuals. TCRdb keeps only in-frame clones here, not all; method: immunoSEQ multiplex PCR. The profile shows 2 million to 2.5 million clones, about 94% of them singletons. Sequenced material: naive CD4+ T cells sorted from blood. The source is a man between 18 and 35 years old in good health. Each CDR3 is given with its conserved first and last residue. A D gene is named only where the DNA matches it firmly. Clone size is not always given. Where it is, it says once, few, many or a class for expanded clones.

V: TRBV2; size: NA; J: TRBJ1-4; D: TRBD1; CDR3: CASSRDRGPLNEKLFF; DNA: TGTGCCAGCAGTCGAGACAGGGGGCCTCTTAATGAAAAACTGTTTTTT
V: TRBV5-1; size: NA; J: TRBJ2-5; D: TRBD2; CDR3: CASSLAGGQETQYF; DNA: TGCGCCAGCAGTCTGGCGGGGGGCCAAGAGACCCAGTACTTC
V: TRBV5-1; size: NA; J: TRBJ1-3; D: NA; CDR3: CASSSKDDRSSGNTIYF; DNA: TGCGCCAGCAGCTCGAAGGACGACAGATCCTCTGGAAACACCATATATTTT
V: TRBV6-5; size: NA; J: TRBJ1-1; D: NA; CDR3: CASSRDWDTEAFF; DNA: TGTGCCAGCAGTCGGGACTGGGACACTGAAGCTTTCTTT
V: TRBV28; size: NA; J: TRBJ1-5; D: NA; CDR3: CASSTQGQPQHF; DNA: TGTGCCAGCAGCACACAAGGTCAGCCCCAGCATTTT
V: TRBV7-2; size: NA; J: TRBJ2-5; D: NA; CDR3: CASSLDRETQYF; DNA: TGTGCCAGCAGCTTAGATAGAGAGACCCAGTACTTC
V: TRBV5-1; size: NA; J: TRBJ2-2; D: NA; CDR3: CASSLLVTGELFF; DNA: TGCGCCAGCAGCTTACTAGTCACCGGGGAGCTGTTTTTT
V: TRBV20-1; size: NA; J: TRBJ2-5; D: TRBD2; CDR3: CSGAGLETQYF; DNA: TGCAGTGGAGCGGGACTCGAGACCCAGTACTTC
V: TRBV2; size: NA; J: TRBJ1-5; D: NA; CDR3: CASSPDSSNQPQHF; DNA: TGTGCCAGCAGTCCCGACAGTAGCAATCAGCCCCAGCATTTT
V: TRBV5-1; size: NA; J: TRBJ2-7; D: NA; CDR3: CASTHFGGKDEQYF; DNA: TGCGCCAGCACCCACTTTGGGGGAAAGGACGAGCAGTACTTC
V: TRBV7-8; size: NA; J: TRBJ2-1; D: NA; CDR3: CASSLRNEQFF; DNA: TGTGCCAGCAGCTTAAGGAATGAGCAGTTCTTC
V: TRBV10-3; size: once; J: TRBJ2-2; D: NA; CDR3: CAISARLVSESTGELFF; DNA: TGTGCCATCAGTGCAAGACTAGTCAGCGAGTCTACCGGGGAGCTGTTTTTT
V: TRBV5-1; size: NA; J: TRBJ2-2; D: TRBD2; CDR3: CASSLSLAGNTGELFF; DNA: TGCGCCAGCAGCTTGTCTCTAGCGGGGAACACCGGGGAGCTGTTTTTT
V: TRBV29-1; size: few; J: TRBJ1-2; D: NA; CDR3: CSASMGGNYGYTF; DNA: TGCAGCGCTTCGATGGGGGGCAACTATGGCTACACCTTC
V: TRBV18; size: NA; J: TRBJ2-7; D: TRBD1; CDR3: CASSPWDSISYEQYF; DNA: TGTGCCAGCTCACCATGGGACAGTATATCCTACGAGCAGTACTTC
V: TRBV7-2; size: NA; J: TRBJ2-3; D: NA; CDR3: CASSSRRDPPGDTQYF; DNA: TGTGCCAGCAGCTCCAGGCGGGACCCACCCGGAGATACGCAGTATTTT